Shown below are 5 T cell receptor beta chains from a single sample sequenced in a study of T-cell memory formation after mild COVID-19. One entry per CDR3 protein, called by TCRdb with MiXCR from the 5' RACE reads. The sample shows under 250,000 distinct CDR3 sequences, 15% of them seen only once. Sequenced input: PBMCs or a T cell subset sorted from them (not recorded which). Receptors were obtained from an adult woman who had mild COVID-19 (a few samples of this study predate the infection). Cell type and time point are not known.

This clonotype was seen at least ten times. The chain carries TRBV5-1 and TRBJ2-7; D remains ambiguous. Germline V gene sequence: CDR1 SGHRS, CDR2 YFSETQ. Trimming removed 0 bases at V and 0 bases at J, with 10 bases between. The CDR3 covers 15 residues. The DNA for the CDR3 is TGCGCCAGCAGCTTGGTAGACGGCCCCTCCTACGAGCAGTACTTC. Protein product: CASSLVDGPSYEQYF. The entire variable domain, with the rest obtained from reference TRBV5-1 and TRBJ2-7, is as follows: KAGVTQTPRYLIKTRGQQVTLSCSPISGHRSVSWYQQTPGQGLQFLFEYFSETQRNKGNFPGRFSGRQFSNSRSEMNVSTLELGDSALYLCASSLVDGPSYEQYFGPGTRLTVT.

CDR3 in amino acids: CASSSIVSGRAPVTDTQYF. CDR3 sequence (DNA): TGTGCCAGCAGCTCTATAGTTAGCGGGAGGGCCCCGGTCACAGATACGCAGTATTTT. V usage is TRBV7-8 and J usage is TRBJ2-3; 11 nucleotides agree with TRBD2. This CDR3 has 19 residues. The junction had 14 bases not matched to a gene; V was cut back by 4 bases and J by 2 bases. From germline, CDR1 is SGHVS and CDR2 FQNEAQ.

Ten or more counts support this clonotype. The chain combines TRBV6-5 with TRBJ1-2; 7 bases map to TRBD1. Trimming took 6 bases from V and 4 from J; bases not matched to a gene: 5. Germline V gives CDR1 MNHEY, CDR2 SVGAGI. CDR3 length: 13 amino acids. For the CDR3, the DNA is TGTGCCAGCAGACAAAGGGACAGCTATGGCTACACCTTC. Translated, it gives CASRQRDSYGYTF.

The chain carries TRBV7-2 and TRBJ1-6, with D possibly being TRBD1 (6 bases). With 3 bases removed from V and 6 bases from J, the gap between germline ends came to 18 bases. CDR1 is SGHTA, CDR2 FQGNSA, per germline. The CDR3 is made up of 17 amino acids. The CDR3 DNA sequence: TGTGCCAGCAGCTTTCTCAATCCGGGGGGCGGTAATTCACCCCTCCACTTT. It translates to CASSFLNPGGGNSPLHF.

The sample holds a few counts of this clonotype. The V call is TRBV24-1, the J call TRBJ2-2, with TRBD2 matching over 8 bases. V lost 3 bases to trimming and J lost 4 bases; unmatched junction nucleotides: 3. The CDR3 has 15 residues. The germline V gene has CDR1 KGHDR and CDR2 SFDVKD. As DNA, the CDR3 is TGTGCCACCAGTGATCCGGGACTAGTCACCGGGGAGCTGTTTTTT. Its translation: CATSDPGLVTGELFF.